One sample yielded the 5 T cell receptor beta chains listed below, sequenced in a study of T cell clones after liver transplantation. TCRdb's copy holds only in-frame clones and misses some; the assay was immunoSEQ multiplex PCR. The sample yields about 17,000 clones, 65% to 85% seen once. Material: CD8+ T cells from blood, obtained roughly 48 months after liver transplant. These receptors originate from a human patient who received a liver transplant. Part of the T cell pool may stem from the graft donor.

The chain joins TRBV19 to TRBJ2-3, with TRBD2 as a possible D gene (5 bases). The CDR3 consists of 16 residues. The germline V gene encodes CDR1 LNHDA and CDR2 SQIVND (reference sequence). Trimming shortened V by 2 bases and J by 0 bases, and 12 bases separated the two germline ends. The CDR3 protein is CASSIRRSGSTDTQYF. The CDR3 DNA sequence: TGTGCCAGTAGTATAAGGAGGAGCGGTAGCACAGATACGCAGTATTTT.

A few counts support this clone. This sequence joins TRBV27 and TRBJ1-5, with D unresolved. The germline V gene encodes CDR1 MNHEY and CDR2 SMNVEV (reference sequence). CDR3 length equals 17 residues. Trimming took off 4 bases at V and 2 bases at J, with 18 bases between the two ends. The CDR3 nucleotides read TGTGCCAGCAGTTATTTCTTTGGAAAAGGCGGCAATCAGCCCCAGCATTTT. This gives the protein CASSYFFGKGGNQPQHF.

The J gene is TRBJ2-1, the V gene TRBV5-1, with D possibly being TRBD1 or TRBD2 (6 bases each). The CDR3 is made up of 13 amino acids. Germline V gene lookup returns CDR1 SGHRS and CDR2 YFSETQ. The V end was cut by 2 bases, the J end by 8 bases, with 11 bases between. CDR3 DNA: TGCGCCAGCAGCTTCGGGGGCGCGGATGAGCAGTTCTTC. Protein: CASSFGGADEQFF.

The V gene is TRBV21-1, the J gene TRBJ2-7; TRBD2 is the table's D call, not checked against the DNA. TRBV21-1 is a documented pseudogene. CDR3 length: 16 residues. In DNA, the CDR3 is TGTGCCAGCAGCAAAGTAAGGGGACTCGAAGGCTACGAGCAGTACTTC. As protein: CASSKVRGLEGYEQYF.

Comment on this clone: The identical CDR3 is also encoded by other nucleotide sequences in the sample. CDR3 coding DNA: TGCGCCAGCAGCCCGGGACTAGCGGGCCAAGAGACCCAGTACTTC. It is translated as CASSPGLAGQETQYF. The V gene is TRBV5-1, the J gene TRBJ2-5, with TRBD2 matching over 12 bases. The CDR3 contains 15 residues. Germline assignment: CDR1 SGHRS and CDR2 YFSETQ. Trimming cost V 4 bases and J 1 base; bases outside gene matches: 2. Variable domain in full (rest from reference TRBV5-1 and TRBJ2-5): KAGVTQTPRYLIKTRGQQVTLSCSPISGHRSVSWYQQTPGQGLQFLFEYFSETQRNKGNFPGRFSGRQFSNSRSEMNVSTLELGDSALYLCASSPGLAGQETQYFGPGTRLLVL.